A single sample gave rise to the 14 T cell receptor beta chains below, sequenced in a study of regulatory T cells in long-lasting Graves disease. Arm-PCR with iRepertoire HTBI primers amplified the CDR3 regions for these TCR beta libraries. TCRdb recomputed calls from the multiplex PCR reads with MiXCR, one row per CDR3 protein. The table shows under 250,000 distinct CDR3 sequences, with less than 20% occurring only once. Time point here: newly diagnosed GD, antithyroid drugs for less than 3 months. Extracted PBMC RNA gave rise to the TCR library. These data are also associated with another study on T cells in Graves' hyperthyroidism and ophthalmopathy.

The sample here was peripheral blood mononuclear cells (PBMCs), taken at new diagnosis, from a patient treated with antithyroid drugs. The receptor set was obtained from a woman in her twenties or thirties with Graves disease.

The table lists this clonotype with many counts. The rearrangement links TRBV27 to TRBJ1-1, with a possible D match to TRBD1 (5 bases). This CDR3 has 17 amino acids. Trimming left V 5 bases short and J 5 bases short, with 24 bases between. Looked up from germline, CDR1 is MNHEY and CDR2 is SMNVEV (reference sequence). Here the CDR3 reads CASSGEAGPRTRTEAFF. The CDR3, as DNA: TGTGCCAGCAGTGGAGAGGCAGGGCCCAGAACGAGAACTGAAGCTTTCTTT.

This clonotype was seen many times. The rearrangement links TRBV30 to TRBJ1-4; 8 nucleotides match TRBD1. CDR3 length equals 15 residues. After removal of 1 base from V and 8 bases from J, the junction contained 9 bases not matched to a gene. Germline V CDR1 and CDR2: GTSNPN, SVGIG (reference sequence). CDR3 in amino acids: CAWSAVQGAGEKLFF. CDR3 sequence (DNA): TGTGCCTGGAGTGCGGTTCAGGGGGCGGGGGAAAAACTGTTTTTT.

This clonotype was seen repeatedly, ten times or more. The V and J genes are TRBV9 and TRBJ2-7; tentatively, D is TRBD2 (5 bases). The germline V and J ends were trimmed by 0 bases and 3 bases, with 10 bases remaining between them. Germline V gene data show CDR1 as SGDLS and CDR2 as YYNGEE. The CDR3 has 14 residues. The CDR3 loop reads CASSVVAHYYEQYF. CDR3 DNA: TGTGCCAGCAGCGTAGTAGCGCACTACTACGAGCAGTACTTC.

This clonotype was seen repeatedly, ten times or more. The gene calls are TRBV5-1 and TRBJ2-3; D is undetermined. Trimming took off 1 base at V and 6 bases at J, with 6 bases between the two ends. The length of the CDR3 is 12 residues. Per germline, CDR1 SGHRS and CDR2 YFSETQ. In nucleotides, the CDR3 is TGCGCCAGCAGCTTGCCGCCGGATACGCAGTATTTT. This gives the protein CASSLPPDTQYF. Supplemented by reference TRBV5-1 and TRBJ2-3, the full variable domain reads KAGVTQTPRYLIKTRGQQVTLSCSPISGHRSVSWYQQTPGQGLQFLFEYFSETQRNKGNFPGRFSGRQFSNSRSEMNVSTLELGDSALYLCASSLPPDTQYFGPGTRLTVL.

This clonotype was recorded many times. V usage is TRBV2 and J usage is TRBJ2-7; 15 bases agree with TRBD2. Germline values: CDR1 SNHLY, CDR2 FYNNEI. Trimming took 2 bases from V and 5 from J; bases not matched to a gene: 7. The CDR3 loop spans 17 amino acids. CDR3 sequence reads: CASSETGLAGGSHEQYF. The CDR3 DNA reads TGTGCCAGCAGTGAAACGGGACTAGCGGGAGGTTCCCACGAGCAGTACTTC. The variable domain in full, with the rest retrieved from reference TRBV2 and TRBJ2-7, is EPEVTQTPSHQVTQMGQEVILRCVPISNHLYFYWYRQILGQKVEFLVSFYNNEISEKSEIFDDQFSVERPDGSNFTLKIRSTKLEDSAMYFCASSETGLAGGSHEQYFGPGTRLTVT.

Ten or more counts support this clonotype. At one end, the junction sequence differs from germline, possibly due to a read error. The chain joins TRBV2 to TRBJ2-1; 14 bases match TRBD2. The V gene's germline CDR1 is SNHLY and CDR2 FYNNEI. The CDR3 has 18 amino acids. The CDR3 loop is CASREDPGLAGVGNEQFF. The CDR3 coding sequence is TGTGCCAGCAGAGAAGACCCGGGACTAGCGGGAGTAGGCAATGAGCAGTTCTTC.

This clonotype was counted at least ten times. The DNA of the CDR3 is TGTGCCAGCAGTGTCCTCACGGGAGAGCAGTTCTTC. Translation gives CASSVLTGEQFF. This chain uses TRBV28 with TRBJ2-1; a possible D gene is TRBD2 (5 bases). Germline V gives CDR1 MDHEN, CDR2 SYDVKM. V dropped 5 bases and J dropped 10 bases, with 12 bases sitting between them. The CDR3 consists of 12 residues.

This clonotype was seen repeatedly, ten times or more. The chain has TRBV19 and TRBJ2-3; 9 bases fit TRBD2. The V segment lost 5 bases and the J segment 8 bases; nucleotides outside the gene matches: 5. This CDR3 comprises 13 residues. The germline V gene has CDR1 LNHDA and CDR2 SQIVND (reference sequence). This CDR3 is CASSETSGRTQYF. Here the CDR3 DNA reads TGTGCCAGTAGTGAGACTAGCGGACGTACGCAGTATTTT.

This clonotype was picked up many times. Here the CDR3 reads CASSFGGQSHQPQHF. The CDR3, as DNA: TGTGCCAGCAGTTTCGGCGGACAGTCGCATCAGCCCCAGCATTTT. The gene calls are TRBV27 and TRBJ1-5; TRBD1 might be the D (6 bases). V shed 3 bases and J shed 5 bases, with 14 bases lying between them. The CDR3 contains 15 residues. CDR1 is MNHEY and CDR2 is SMNVEV in the germline V gene (reference sequence).

At least ten counts were recorded for this clonotype. The chain recombines TRBV18 with TRBJ2-7; TRBD2 aligns across 12 bases. The CDR3 contains 18 residues. Trimming cost V 3 bases and J 3 bases; bases outside gene matches: 12. From germline, CDR1 is KGHSH and CDR2 LQKENI. The CDR3 sequence is CASSPSGLAGNKVYEQYF. The CDR3 coding sequence is TGTGCCAGCTCACCGTCAGGACTAGCGGGAAATAAAGTCTACGAGCAGTACTTC.

This clonotype was picked up many times. The V gene is TRBV27, the J gene TRBJ1-3; D remains ambiguous. The CDR3 is 14 amino acids. The germline V gene encodes CDR1 MNHEY and CDR2 SMNVEV (reference sequence). V lost 4 bases and J lost 0, with 7 bases in between. The CDR3 DNA sequence: TGTGCCAGCAGTTCATCCCTCTCTGGAAACACCATATATTTT. Translating gives CASSSSLSGNTIYF.

The genes are TRBV30 and TRBJ2-7; D is perhaps TRBD1 (7 bases). Germline values: CDR1 GTSNPN, CDR2 SVGIG (reference sequence). With 3 bases removed from V and 6 bases from J, the gap between germline ends came to 15 bases. The CDR3 covers 13 residues. The CDR3 spells CAWRRRGPAEQYF. The CDR3 nucleotides are TGTGCCTGGAGGAGGAGGGGGCCGGCCGAGCAGTACTTC.

About this clonotype: A much larger clone lies one base from this, so it may be a read error. The chain has TRBV2 and TRBJ1-2; possibly TRBD1 for D (6 bases). CDR1 SNHLY and CDR2 FYNNEI come from the germline V gene. The CDR3 sequence is 15 residues long. V lost 5 bases, J lost 4 bases, and 17 bases lay in between. Written as DNA, the CDR3 is TGTGCCAGCAGTCCTATACAGGGACCAACCTATGGCTACACCTTC. Residues: CASSPIQGPTYGYTF.

This clonotype was detected a few times. A much larger clone lies one base from this, so it may be a read error. The rearrangement uses TRBV28 and TRBJ1-2, with D unclear. Between the trimmed V and J ends, which lost 2 bases and 3 bases, there was a span of 22 bases. Per the germline V gene, CDR1 is MDHEN and CDR2 is SYDVKM. CDR3 length equals 18 residues. The CDR3 sequence: CASSLQHEPLIRDYGYTF. CDR3 nucleotide sequence: TGTGCCAGCAGTTTACAGCACGAACCCCTTATCCGGGACTATGGCTACACCTTC.